These T cell receptor beta chains were read from a single sample in a study of T cell clonotyping in hematopoietic cell transplantation. TCRdb's table, derived via immunoSEQ multiplex PCR, lists solely in-frame clones and lacks some. This table holds some 30,000 clones, over 60% found once. The sample was peripheral blood mononuclear cells, taken before stem cell transplant. Receptor source: a woman between 25 and 40 years old with chronic myeloid leukemia. Some clones in this sample may be carry-over from other donors' samples. CDR3s include the opening cysteine and the closing phenylalanine or tryptophan. D genes are given only for firm matches. Size is stated for part of the rows, as once, few or many counts, or as a class when the clone is expanded.

NA	TRBV21-1	NA	14	TRBJ2-5	TGTGCCAGCCGTGGGAGGAAGGGGGGAGAGACCCAGTACTTC	CASRGRKGGETQYF
TRBD2	TRBV30	NA	13	TRBJ2-2	TGTGCCTCGGGACTAGCGGTTACCGGGGAGCTGTTTTTT	CASGLAVTGELFF
NA	TRBV7-9	few	15	TRBJ2-2	TGTGCCAGCAGCTCGACTTCCCGACGATTCGGGGAGCTGTTTTTT	CASSSTSRRFGELFF
TRBD2	TRBV5-6	NA	18	TRBJ2-5	TGTGCCAGCAGCTTGGTTGGCAGTAGCGGGGGCCCCGGGGAGACCCAGTACTTC	CASSLVGSSGGPGETQYF
TRBD2	TRBV5-1	once	15	TRBJ2-1	TGCGCCAGCAGCTCCGGACTAGGGGTATTAAATGAGCAGTTCTTC	CASSSGLGVLNEQFF
TRBD1	TRBV5-1	once	15	TRBJ1-2	TGCGCCAGCAGGGAGCAGGGGGAATCTAACTATGGCTACACCTTC	CASREQGESNYGYTF
NA	TRBV6-1	NA	14	TRBJ2-7	TGTGCCAGCCGCGACCGGGACGGATACATTGGGCAGTACTTC	CASRDRDGYIGQYF
NA	TRBV5-4	NA	14	TRBJ2-1	TGTGCCAGCAGCTTGCACAGCTCCTACAATGAGCAGTTCTTC	CASSLHSSYNEQFF
TRBD1	TRBV30	NA	15	TRBJ2-3	TGTGCCTGGAATAGTGGGACAGGGGCTAGAGATACGCAGTATTTT	CAWNSGTGARDTQYF
NA	TRBV27	NA	16	TRBJ1-1	TGTGCCAGCAGTTTATGGTTGGGGGGGGCGGGCACTGAAGCTTTCTTT	CASSLWLGGAGTEAFF
TRBD1	TRBV19	NA	14	TRBJ1-4	TGTGCCAGTAGCCTAGGGGGCCAGAATGAAAAACTGTTTTTT	CASSLGGQNEKLFF
NA	TRBV6-5	NA	11	TRBJ1-1	TGTGCAAGAGGGTTGGGCACTGAAGCTTTCTTT	CARGLGTEAFF
NA	TRBV4-1	NA	16	TRBJ2-1	TGCGCCAGCAGCCAAGGTAGGGATGTAGCCTACAATGAGCAGTTCTTC	CASSQGRDVAYNEQFF
NA	TRBV5-1	once	14	TRBJ2-2	TGCGCCAGCAGCCCGGGACGGGGCACCGGGGAGCTGTTTTTT	CASSPGRGTGELFF
TRBD2	TRBV7-2	NA	15	TRBJ2-1	TGTGCCAGCAGCTTGGGTAGCGGGGGGGCCAATGAGCAGTTCTTC	CASSLGSGGANEQFF
NA	TRBV27	NA	14	TRBJ1-2	TGTGCCAGCAGTTATAGAGTAAGGGAGGGGGGCTACACCTTC	CASSYRVREGGYTF
NA	TRBV2	NA	14	TRBJ1-2	TGTGCCAGCAGTGAACTCGGACAGATGCAGGGCTACACCTTC	CASSELGQMQGYTF
NA	TRBV29-1	NA	12	TRBJ2-5	TGCAGCGTTGAGTACCTGCAAGAGACCCAGTACTTC	CSVEYLQETQYF
NA	TRBV30	few	14	TRBJ1-5	TGTGCCTGGAGTGTTAGAGGGAGCAATCAGCCCCAGCATTTT	CAWSVRGSNQPQHF
NA	TRBV6-5	NA	14	TRBJ2-2	TGTGCCAGCAGTTACTGGGGGTCCACCGGGGAGCTGTTTTTT	CASSYWGSTGELFF
NA	TRBV7-3	NA	13	TRBJ1-5	TGTGCCAGCAGCTTAGGGCAGGGTCAGCCCCAGCATTTT	CASSLGQGQPQHF
TRBD1	TRBV7-9	NA	18	TRBJ1-1	TGTGCCAGCAGTCTACAAATCCGGGACAGGAGTACGAACACTGAAGCTTTCTTT	CASSLQIRDRSTNTEAFF
NA	TRBV7-2	NA	14	TRBJ1-1	TGTGCCAGCAGCTTAGACAGGGATTCGACTGAAGCTTTCTTT	CASSLDRDSTEAFF
TRBD1	TRBV6-5	NA	15	TRBJ1-5	TGTGCCAGCAGTTCGTGGACAGGGGGAACTCAGCCCCAGCATTTT	CASSSWTGGTQPQHF
TRBD2	TRBV30	NA	15	TRBJ2-7	TGTGCCTGGAGGGCGACTAGCGGGAGAACCTACGAGCAGTACTTC	CAWRATSGRTYEQYF
NA	TRBV7-9	NA	13	TRBJ1-3	TGTGCCAGCAGCCCTCTCTCTGGAAACACCATATATTTT	CASSPLSGNTIYF
NA	TRBV27	NA	16	TRBJ2-3	TGTGCCAGCAGTCAAAGCGGTGTTACTAGCACAGATACGCAGTATTTT	CASSQSGVTSTDTQYF
NA	TRBV7-8	NA	15	TRBJ2-5	TGTGCCAGCAGCCCGTCGGACAGTTATAAAGAGACCCAGTACTTC	CASSPSDSYKETQYF
NA	TRBV29-1	NA	14	TRBJ1-2	TGCAGCGTTGAGTACATTGGGCAGCCCTATGGCTACACCTTC	CSVEYIGQPYGYTF
NA	TRBV2	NA	14	TRBJ1-2	TGTGCCAGCAGTGAACTAGGCCCCGGCTATGGCTACACCTTC	CASSELGPGYGYTF
NA	TRBV30	NA	18	TRBJ1-6	TGTGCCTGGAGTCCCCCGGTTAGGCGTACGTGGTATTTGTCACCCCTCCACTTT	CAWSPPVRRTWYLSPLHF
NA	TRBV6-5	NA	14	TRBJ2-2	TGTGCCAGCAGTAGAAACAGGGTTGGCGGGGAGCTGTTTTTT	CASSRNRVGGELFF
TRBD1	TRBV30	NA	12	TRBJ1-2	TGTGCCTGCCGGGACAGGGGGTATGGCTACACCTTC	CACRDRGYGYTF
NA	TRBV7-2	NA	15	TRBJ2-7	TGTGCCAGCAGCTTAGGCTTGACGTCCACCTACGAGCAGTACTTC	CASSLGLTSTYEQYF
NA	TRBV4-1	NA	13	TRBJ2-5	TGCGCCAGCAGCCAAGGACCGGAGAAGACCCAGTACTTC	CASSQGPEKTQYF
NA	TRBV5-6	NA	18	TRBJ2-7	TGTGCCAGCCTATCTCACCCTCCTCGGGACGGTTACTCCTACGAGCAGTACTTC	CASLSHPPRDGYSYEQYF
TRBD1	TRBV7-2	NA	16	TRBJ1-2	TGTGCCAGCAGCTTAGCGGACAGGCGGATTAACTATGGCTACACCTTC	CASSLADRRINYGYTF
NA	TRBV5-1	NA	15	TRBJ2-6	TGCGCCAGCAGCGGCGGAAATTCTGGGGCCAACGTCCTGACTTTC	CASSGGNSGANVLTF
NA	TRBV6-1	NA	11	TRBJ1-2	TGTGCCAGCAGTGAACGGGATGGCTACACCTTC	CASSERDGYTF
NA	TRBV27	NA	15	TRBJ2-4	TGTGCCAGCAGCCTGGGGGGGCTAGGCAAAAACATTCAGTACTTC	CASSLGGLGKNIQYF
TRBD2	TRBV10-3	NA	15	TRBJ2-1	TGTGCCATCAGTGCAACTAGCGGGGATAACAATGAGCAGTTCTTC	CAISATSGDNNEQFF
TRBD1	TRBV4-2	NA	14	TRBJ1-4	TGTGCCAGCAGCCAAGACTCAGACAGGGGCCGGCTGTTTTTT	CASSQDSDRGRLFF
TRBD1	TRBV29-1	NA	14	TRBJ2-7	TGCAGCGTTTGGGGGACAGGAATCACCTACGAGCAGTACTTC	CSVWGTGITYEQYF
TRBD1	TRBV2	few	14	TRBJ1-5	TGTGCCAGCAGTGCCGGGACAGGGATAGGGCCCCAGCATTTT	CASSAGTGIGPQHF
NA	TRBV19	NA	15	TRBJ1-5	TGTGCCAGTAGTATAATTTCCAGGGGAAGTCAGCCCCAGCATTTT	CASSIISRGSQPQHF
TRBD1	TRBV7-6	NA	15	TRBJ1-6	TGTGCCAGCAGCTCGTTTGACAGGGTAAATTCACCCCTCCACTTT	CASSSFDRVNSPLHF
TRBD1	TRBV7-2	NA	15	TRBJ1-2	TGTGCCAGCAGCTTAGTGACAGGGATTAACTATGGCTACACCTTC	CASSLVTGINYGYTF
NA	TRBV30	once	15	TRBJ1-5	TGTGCCTGGAGTGCCCAGGGACCCCGAAATCAGCCCCAGCATTTT	CAWSAQGPRNQPQHF
NA	TRBV4-1	few	11	TRBJ1-1	TGCGCCAGCAGCCAAGTGGGGGAATCTTTCTTT	CASSQVGESFF
TRBD2	TRBV5-1	NA	15	TRBJ2-5	TGCGCCAGCAGCTTGGTACTAGCGGGGGTAGAGACCCAGTACTTC	CASSLVLAGVETQYF
TRBD1	TRBV29-1	NA	15	TRBJ1-1	TGCAGCGTTGACCCCGTCGGGACAGGGGACACTGAAGCTTTCTTT	CSVDPVGTGDTEAFF
NA	TRBV6-5	once	15	TRBJ1-6	TGTGCCAGCAGTTACGGGGGGCCCACAAATTCACCCCTCCACTTT	CASSYGGPTNSPLHF
NA	TRBV10-3	few	14	TRBJ1-2	TGTGCCATCAGTGAGCCACAGGGAAACTATGGCTACACCTTC	CAISEPQGNYGYTF
TRBD1	TRBV28	NA	14	TRBJ2-7	TGTGCCAGCACCACAGGGGGTATTACCTACGAGCAGTACTTC	CASTTGGITYEQYF
NA	TRBV6-5	NA	8	TRBJ2-3	TGTGCCAGCTTGACGCAGTATTTT	CASLTQYF
TRBD1	TRBV5-1	few	16	TRBJ1-2	TGCGCCAGCAGCCTCGCACCTTCCGACAGGGCCTATGGCTACACCTTC	CASSLAPSDRAYGYTF
TRBD1	TRBV19	NA	14	TRBJ2-1	TGTGCCACCAGGGACAGGGGGATCTACAATGAGCAGTTCTTC	CATRDRGIYNEQFF
NA	TRBV9	few	14	TRBJ2-3	TGTGCCAGCAGCGAAAGGACTGACACAGATACGCAGTATTTT	CASSERTDTDTQYF
NA	TRBV5-6	NA	12	TRBJ1-2	TGTGCCAGCAGCTTGGGTACCTATGGCTACACCTTC	CASSLGTYGYTF
NA	TRBV6-1	NA	14	TRBJ1-6	TGTGCCAGCAGCTCAGGCCCCTATAATTCACCCCTCCACTTT	CASSSGPYNSPLHF